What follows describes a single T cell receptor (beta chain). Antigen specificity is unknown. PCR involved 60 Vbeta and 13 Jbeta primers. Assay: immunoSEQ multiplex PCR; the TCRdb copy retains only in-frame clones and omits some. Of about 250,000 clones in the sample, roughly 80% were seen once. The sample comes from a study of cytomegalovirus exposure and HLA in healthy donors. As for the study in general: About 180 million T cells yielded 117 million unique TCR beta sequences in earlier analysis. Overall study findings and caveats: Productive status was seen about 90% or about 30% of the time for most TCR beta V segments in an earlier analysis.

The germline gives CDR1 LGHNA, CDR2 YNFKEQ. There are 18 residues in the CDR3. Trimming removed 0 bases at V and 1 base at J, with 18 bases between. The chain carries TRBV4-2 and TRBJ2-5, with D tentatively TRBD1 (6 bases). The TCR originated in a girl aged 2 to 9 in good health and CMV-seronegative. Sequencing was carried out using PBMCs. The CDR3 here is CASSQDVPPGHLQETQYF. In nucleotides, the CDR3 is TGTGCCAGCAGCCAAGATGTACCACCGGGACACCTCCAAGAGACCCAGTACTTC.